The next 5 T cell receptor beta chains were all read from a single sample in a study of OX40 agonist ivuxolimab in advanced cancers. Here immunoSEQ multiplex PCR was the method, and the copy in TCRdb shows in-frame clones only, minus some. The sample lists about 77,000 clones, approximately 82% occurring once. The sample consisted of CD4+ or CD8+ T cells sorted from blood, taken in a trial of the OX40 agonist ivuxolimab. Receptor source: an adult with an advanced solid tumor such as melanoma, head and neck, liver or kidney cancer.

The chain combines TRBV18 with TRBJ1-1; 11 positions match TRBD1. After removal of 1 base from V and 5 bases from J, the junction contained 9 bases not matched to a gene. CDR1 and CDR2 (germline): KGHSH, LQKENI. The CDR3 covers 17 residues. For the CDR3, the DNA is TGTGCCAGCTCACCACGGACAGGGGGCGCGGATTGGACTGAAGCTTTCTTT. This gives the protein CASSPRTGGADWTEAFF.

The chain uses TRBV10-3 and TRBJ2-1; tentative D call: TRBD2 (6 bases). With 10 bases removed from V and 5 bases from J, the gap between germline ends came to 18 bases. CDR3 size: 14 residues. Germline values: CDR1 ENHRY, CDR2 SYGVKD. This chain's CDR3 is CATSLRDSHNEQFF. CDR3 nucleotides: TGTGCCACCTCCCTCCGGGACTCTCACAATGAGCAGTTCTTC.

The chain couples TRBV21-1 to TRBJ1-1. TRBV21-1 is described as a pseudogene. CDR3 length: 14 amino acids. The CDR3 loop reads CASNPGWVNTEAFF. The CDR3 coding sequence is TGTGCCAGCAACCCCGGCTGGGTAAACACTGAAGCTTTCTTT.

The chain uses TRBV25-1 and TRBJ2-7, with 7 bases lining up with TRBD1. The V and J ends lost 3 bases and 5 bases, in that order; junction bases with no gene match: 4. The CDR3 is 13 amino acids. Germline assignment: CDR1 MGHDK and CDR2 SYGVNS. CDR3 bases: TGTGCCAGCAGTGAGGCAGGGGGACACGAGCAGTACTTC. This codes for CASSEAGGHEQYF.

V is TRBV5-5 and J is TRBJ2-2; D possibly matches TRBD1 or TRBD2 (5 bases each). The CDR3 sequence is 14 residues long. CDR1 SGHKS and CDR2 YYEKEE come from the germline V gene (reference sequence). Trimming pared 5 bases from V and 3 bases from J, leaving 11 bases between. The CDR3 loop reads CASSRGSDTGELFF. CDR3 sequence (DNA): TGTGCCAGCAGTCGGGGCAGTGACACCGGGGAGCTGTTTTTT.